Shown below are 12 T cell receptor beta chains from a single sample sequenced in a study of CD8+CD57+ T cells in acquired aplastic anemia (dated by TCRdb to 2017 to 2018). The patients picked for sequencing were ones in whom flow cytometry had shown an expansion of CD8+CD57+ cells. The instrument given in TCRdb is Illumina HiSeq 2000. Genomic DNA served as template for TCR beta VDJ combination and CDR3 sequence profiling. The public reads were quality trimmed at Q25 with fastp and then assembled into clones with MiXCR by TCRdb, keeping productive beta chains. A single entry per CDR3 protein holds the most common genes and DNA from its merged rows. This sample lists roughly 100,000 distinct CDR3 sequences; roughly 70% were detected once. The leading ten clones occupy 60% to 80% of the sample. Source material: sorted CD4+, CD8+, or CD8+CD57+ T cells (not recorded which) from PBMCs. The receptors come from a human donor with aplastic anemia.

The rearrangement links TRBV7-9 to TRBJ1-2, with D hard to call. This CDR3 spans 14 amino acids. Trimming shortened V by 8 bases and J by 6 bases, and 19 bases separated the two germline ends. The V gene's germline CDR1 is SEHNR and CDR2 FQNEAQ (reference sequence). The chain's CDR3 is CASDPISVADGYTF. The CDR3 coding sequence is TGTGCCAGCGACCCCATTAGCGTCGCTGATGGCTACACCTTC.

In its sample, this clonotype was seen a few times. This chain joins TRBV10-1 and TRBJ1-1; no clear D gene. Per germline, CDR1 WNHNN and CDR2 SYGVQD (reference sequence). This CDR3 comprises 14 residues. The germline V and J ends were trimmed by 3 bases and 7 bases, with 15 bases remaining between them. The CDR3 protein is CASSDTTTRGEAFF. CDR3 in DNA: TGCGCCAGCAGTGATACCACGACACGCGGTGAAGCTTTCTTT.

The gene calls are TRBV12-3 or TRBV12-4 and TRBJ2-7, with 8 bases matching TRBD1. V shed 5 bases and J 5 bases; nucleotides not matched to a gene: 8. The CDR3 loop spans 14 amino acids. DNA of the CDR3: TGTGCCAGCAGTACCAATGACAGGGGCGACGAGCAGTACTTC. It codes for CASSTNDRGDEQYF.

The chain has TRBV19 and TRBJ2-2; TRBD2 aligns across 7 bases. V shed 2 bases, J shed 7 bases, and the junction held 4 bases outside the gene matches. Germline loops: CDR1 LNHDA, CDR2 SQIVND (reference sequence). The CDR3 spans 14 residues. CDR3 nucleotides: TGTGCCAGTAGTATACCAAGGACTAGCGGGGAGCTGTTTTTT. As protein: CASSIPRTSGELFF.

The chain recombines TRBV11-3 with TRBJ2-5; D might be TRBD1 (6 bases). The CDR3 runs to 16 residues. V lost 3 bases and J 3 bases, leaving 17 bases between the germline ends. The germline V gene has CDR1 SGHNT and CDR2 YENEEA. Here the CDR3 reads CASSFLPANREETQYF. Here the CDR3 DNA reads TGTGCCAGCAGCTTCCTCCCCGCCAACAGGGAAGAGACCCAGTACTTC.

Written as DNA, the CDR3 is TGCAGTGCTAGAGATCAGCAGCGGGGGCCGGGCAATGAGCAGTTCTTC. Protein sequence: CSARDQQRGPGNEQFF. The chain has TRBV20-1 and TRBJ2-1; TRBD2 aligns across 8 bases. The J segment lost 6 bases and the V segment lost 0 bases, leaving 10 bases of the junction unmatched. Germline CDR1 and CDR2: DFQATT and SNEGSKA (reference sequence). CDR3 size: 16 residues.

The genes are TRBV7-2 and TRBJ2-7; 11 bases are a match to TRBD1. There are 15 residues in the CDR3. V was clipped by 4 bases and J by 4 bases; unmatched bases: 6. Germline CDR1 reads SGHTA; CDR2 reads FQGNSA. In nucleotides, the CDR3 is TGTGCCAGCAGCTCAGCCGGGACAGGGGGTTACGAGCAGTACTTC. Amino acid sequence: CASSSAGTGGYEQYF.

The rearrangement uses TRBV20-1 and TRBJ2-3, with 11 bases fitting TRBD2. From germline, CDR1 is DFQATT and CDR2 SNEGSKA (reference sequence). This CDR3 contains 18 residues. J gave up 5 bases and V 0 bases, and 13 bases lay outside the gene matches. In DNA, the CDR3 is TGCAGTGCTAGAGATCCCCCCGTTAGCGGGAGGGTGATAGATACGCAGTATTTT. This gives the protein CSARDPPVSGRVIDTQYF.

At least ten counts were recorded for this clonotype. The genes are TRBV5-6 and TRBJ2-3; D gene unclear. V lost 0 bases to trimming and J lost 0 bases, with 8 bases between them. This CDR3 is 15 amino acids long. Germline lookup yields CDR1 SGHDT and CDR2 YYEEEE. In DNA, the CDR3 is TGTGCCAGCAGCTTGGAGTATACAAGCACAGATACGCAGTATTTT. This encodes CASSLEYTSTDTQYF.

This clonotype was observed at least ten times. The V call is TRBV6-1, the J call TRBJ2-1; 10 bases align to TRBD2. This CDR3 spans 16 amino acids. Unmatched junction bases numbered 5, after V lost 2 bases and J lost 4 bases. Germline lookup yields CDR1 MNHNS and CDR2 SASEGT. As DNA, the CDR3 is TGTGCCAGCAGTGAATTAGCGGGGGGAGGTTACAATGAGCAGTTCTTC. This translates into CASSELAGGGYNEQFF.

This clonotype was observed a handful of times. The chain carries TRBV20-1 and TRBJ1-1, with D maybe TRBD1 (5 bases). The V end was cut by 2 bases, the J end by 5 bases, with 21 bases between. The CDR3 spans 16 residues. Germline CDR1 and CDR2: DFQATT and SNEGSKA (reference sequence). CDR3 sequence: CSARRLMYRGGTEAFF. In DNA form, the CDR3 reads TGCAGTGCTAGAAGACTTATGTACCGGGGGGGGACTGAAGCTTTCTTT.

This rearrangement joins TRBV10-3 to TRBJ2-7, with 10 nucleotides matching TRBD1. CDR3 length: 13 residues. Germline CDR1 reads ENHRY; CDR2 reads SYGVKD. The ends lost 6 bases at V and 5 bases at J; junction bases unmatched: 4. The chain's CDR3 is CAISGQGDNEQYF. The DNA of the CDR3 is TGTGCCATCAGCGGACAGGGGGACAACGAGCAGTACTTC.